Shown below are 21 T cell receptor beta chains from a single sample sequenced in a study of T-cell reconstitution after alpha-beta-depleted transplantation in children. TCRbeta library construction was performed incorporating unique molecular identifiers. TCRdb called the PCR reads again in MiXCR, with one record for every CDR3 protein. Here the sample spans 250,000 to 300,000 distinct CDR3 sequences, approximately 10% being singletons. The material sequenced was peripheral blood, taken 180 days after TCRalphabeta/CD19-depleted stem cell transplant. Source of these receptors: a male patient aged 2 to 9 who had a stem cell transplant for chronic granulomatous disease, so the T cells may come from the graft donor.

Note on this clonotype: This may come from a read error, since a much larger clone is one base off. This sequence joins TRBV9 and TRBJ2-1; no reliable D call. Germline V gene data show CDR1 as SGDLS and CDR2 as YYNGEE. This CDR3 has 14 amino acids. V dropped 3 bases and J dropped 5 bases, with 12 bases sitting between them. The DNA of the CDR3 is TGTGCCAGCAGCGGGCGGTCTAACCACAATGAGCAGTTCTTC. Encoded protein: CASSGRSNHNEQFF.

This clonotype came up a few times. The rearrangement joins TRBV5-4 to TRBJ2-3; TRBD2 matches 8 bases. The CDR3 is 14 residues long. The germline gives CDR1 SGHNT, CDR2 YYREEE (reference sequence). The V gene end was trimmed by 4 bases and the J gene end by 3 bases; junction bases not matched to a gene: 4. CDR3 bases: TGTGCCAGCAGCGCGACTAGCGTTACAGATACGCAGTATTTT. Translated: CASSATSVTDTQYF.

As for this clonotype: This may arise from a read error, as a much more abundant clone is one base away. The genes are TRBV4-3 and TRBJ2-1; the D call may be TRBD1 or TRBD2 (6 bases each). The CDR3 has 15 amino acids. Germline lookup yields CDR1 LGHNA and CDR2 YSLEER. CDR3 loop: CASSESLGGHNEQSF. CDR3 sequence (DNA): TGCGCCAGCAGCGAAAGCCTGGGGGGACACAATGAGCAGTCCTTC.

This clonotype was found a few times. The gene calls are TRBV12-3 or TRBV12-4 and TRBJ2-1; possible D gene TRBD1, 5 bases. V lost 3 bases to trimming and J lost 0 bases, with 12 bases between them. The CDR3 extends over 16 amino acids. CDR3: CASSFLGPSSYNEQFF. DNA of the CDR3: TGTGCCAGCAGTTTTTTGGGGCCGAGCTCCTACAATGAGCAGTTCTTC.

Worth noting for this clonotype: With a much larger clone just one base away, this may be a read error. This rearrangement joins TRBV29-1 to TRBJ1-2; no firm D call. This CDR3 region has 10 residues. Germline CDR1 is SQVTM and CDR2 is ANQGSEA. The CDR3 sequence is CSVADVGYPF. The CDR3 nucleotides are TGCAGCGTTGCCGACGTCGGCTACCCCTTC.

This clonotype was recorded many times. The gene calls are TRBV4-2 and TRBJ1-4; D is unresolved. CDR1 and CDR2 (germline): LGHNA, YNFKEQ. The CDR3 contains 17 residues. The V end lost 3 bases, the J end lost 0 bases, and 14 bases lay between the germline ends. The CDR3 DNA reads as TGTGCCAGCAGCCAGCAACAGACCCTTTCAACTAATGAAAAACTGTTTTTT. Its protein is CASSQQQTLSTNEKLFF.

This clonotype was detected ten times or more. This rearrangement joins TRBV2 to TRBJ2-5; 9 bases align to TRBD2. V was clipped by 7 bases and J by 6 bases; unmatched bases: 6. The CDR3 length is 13 residues. The germline gives CDR1 SNHLY, CDR2 FYNNEI. CDR3 sequence (DNA): TGTGCCAGCACAACTAGCGGGCAGAAGACCCAGTACTTC. Its translation is CASTTSGQKTQYF.

This clonotype was seen ten or more times. This chain links TRBV6-2 or TRBV6-3 with TRBJ2-5, with unresolved D. V lost 4 bases to trimming and J lost 4 bases, with 22 bases between them. In germline, CDR1 is MNHEY, CDR2 SVGEGT. The CDR3 has 17 amino acids. This CDR3 reads CASSWGLVTQDAETQYF. The CDR3 bases are TGTGCCAGCAGTTGGGGTCTGGTGACACAAGACGCAGAGACCCAGTACTTC.

This clonotype was counted many times. The chain recombines TRBV6-5 with TRBJ2-3; D gene ambiguous. The V gene lost 3 bases and the J gene lost 3 bases, with 16 bases spanning the gap. This CDR3 spans 16 amino acids. Germline CDR1 reads MNHEY; CDR2 reads SVGAGI. The CDR3 reads CASSYLARTGTDTQYF. Here the CDR3 DNA reads TGTGCCAGCAGTTATTTGGCGAGGACGGGTACAGATACGCAGTATTTT.

This clonotype has at least ten counts. The rearrangement uses TRBV11-3 and TRBJ2-3; 7 bases map to TRBD1. CDR3 length equals 15 residues. Germline V gives CDR1 SGHNT, CDR2 YENEEA. The junction had 8 bases not matched to a gene; V was cut back by 5 bases and J by 3 bases. In nucleotides, the CDR3 is TGTGCCAGCAGCCCTGGGACGACAGGGACAGATACGCAGTATTTT. It specifies CASSPGTTGTDTQYF.

The V gene is TRBV20-1, the J gene TRBJ2-3; TRBD1 aligns across 8 bases. Germline V gene sequence: CDR1 DFQATT, CDR2 SNEGSKA (reference sequence). This CDR3 has 16 amino acids. The ends lost 6 bases at V and 2 bases at J; junction bases unmatched: 13. The CDR3 coding sequence is TGCAGTGCGGCCGCTTGGACAGGGATGACCACAGATACGCAGTATTTT. The encoded protein is CSAAAWTGMTTDTQYF.

This clonotype appeared many times. This chain links TRBV5-1 with TRBJ2-7; tentatively, D is TRBD1 or TRBD2 (5 bases each). The CDR3 contains 14 residues. Germline V CDR1 and CDR2: SGHRS, YFSETQ. Trimming took 8 bases from V and 6 from J, leaving 21 bases between them. The CDR3 region is CARPGEQVTREQYF. CDR3 sequence (DNA): TGCGCCAGACCCGGGGAACAGGTGACCCGCGAGCAGTACTTC.

Many counts were recorded for this clonotype. The chain couples TRBV9 to TRBJ2-1, with D maybe TRBD2 (6 bases). The germline V gene encodes CDR1 SGDLS and CDR2 YYNGEE. The V end lost 6 bases, the J end lost 9 bases, and 19 bases lay between the germline ends. The length of the CDR3 is 14 residues. The CDR3 DNA is TGTGCCAGCACCGGGGGACCTAGGGGCGTTGAGCAGTTCTTC. Translated, it gives CASTGGPRGVEQFF.

This clonotype was counted ten times or more. The genes are TRBV7-9 and TRBJ2-7; TRBD1 aligns across 9 bases. J was trimmed by 6 bases and V by 6 bases; bases with no gene match: 15. Germline V gene sequence: CDR1 SEHNR, CDR2 FQNEAQ (reference sequence). This CDR3 is 16 amino acids long. CDR3 loop: CASRYPGTGPHSEQYF. The CDR3 DNA is TGTGCCAGCAGGTACCCGGGGACAGGGCCCCACAGCGAGCAGTACTTC.

This clonotype was counted at least ten times. This chain joins TRBV12-3 or TRBV12-4 and TRBJ2-5, with 9 bases fitting TRBD2. The V and J ends lost 3 bases and 5 bases, in that order; junction bases with no gene match: 4. CDR3 length: 14 residues. The CDR3, as DNA: TGTGCCAGCAGTTTTAGCGGGAGATTGGAGACCCAGTACTTC. Its protein product is CASSFSGRLETQYF.

In its sample, this clonotype was seen many times. The rearrangement uses TRBV5-1 and TRBJ1-1; D perhaps matches TRBD1 (5 bases). This CDR3 is 15 amino acids long. Germline CDR1 is SGHRS and CDR2 is YFSETQ. Trimming removed 4 bases from V and 10 bases from J, with 23 bases in between. The CDR3: CASSHRDLPAGVAFF. For the CDR3, the DNA is TGCGCCAGCAGCCACCGGGACCTACCCGCGGGAGTAGCTTTCTTT.

There are many counts of this clonotype. The chain uses TRBV5-1 and TRBJ1-1, with 7 bases fitting TRBD1. There are 12 residues in the CDR3. V was clipped by 4 bases and J by 7 bases; unmatched bases: 4. Germline values: CDR1 SGHRS, CDR2 YFSETQ. The CDR3 protein is CASSGGQFEAFF. The CDR3 DNA reads TGCGCCAGCAGCGGGGGACAGTTTGAAGCTTTCTTT.

This clonotype was seen only a few times. The chain recombines TRBV28 with TRBJ2-2; 13 bases map to TRBD2. The CDR3 contains 22 residues. Per the germline V gene, CDR1 is MDHEN and CDR2 is SYDVKM. The J segment lost 6 bases and the V segment lost 5 bases, leaving 24 bases of the junction unmatched. CDR3 in DNA: TGTGCCAGCAGTCCGCTCGGGACAGGGGGACTAGCGGGAAAGATTGGGGCCGGGGAGCTGTTTTTT. Translating it yields CASSPLGTGGLAGKIGAGELFF.

This clonotype was detected once. Possible read error: a much larger clone is one base away. J is TRBJ2-3 and V is TRBV9; D is unclear. Germline lookup yields CDR1 SGDLS and CDR2 YYNGEE. The CDR3 contains 13 residues. The V end was cut by 4 bases, the J end by 1 base, with 7 bases between. The DNA for the CDR3 is TGTGCCAGCAGCATATACGGCACAGATACGCAGTATTTT. This sequence encodes CASSIYGTDTQYF.

The chain recombines TRBV20-1 with TRBJ2-7; no definite D call. This CDR3 is built from 12 residues. Trimming removed 2 bases at V and 4 bases at J, with 9 bases between. Germline CDR1 reads DFQATT; CDR2 reads SNEGSKA (reference sequence). The CDR3 loop is CSARLSSYEQYF. The DNA of the CDR3 is TGCAGTGCTAGATTAAGCAGTTACGAGCAGTACTTC.

This clonotype was observed at least ten times. This rearrangement joins TRBV20-1 to TRBJ1-5; TRBD1 might be the D (6 bases). CDR3 length: 15 amino acids. Trimming left V 6 bases short and J 3 bases short, with 18 bases between. CDR1 is DFQATT, CDR2 SNEGSKA, per germline (reference sequence). CDR3 amino acids: CSAPSGQLINQPQHF. The CDR3 bases are TGCAGTGCCCCATCCGGACAGCTAATCAATCAGCCCCAGCATTTT.